These T cell receptor beta chains were read from a single sample in a study of early T cells in non-severe SARS-CoV-2 infection. One entry per CDR3 protein results from TCRdb running MiXCR on the 5' RACE reads. The data hold around 27,000 distinct CDR3 sequences, with 8.5% to 10% observed a single time. Sequenced sample: whole blood. All receptors derive from an adult who was a healthcare worker with PCR-confirmed SARS-CoV-2 infection or an uninfected control (not recorded which). CDR3s include the opening cysteine and the closing phenylalanine or tryptophan. The order of the fields is V gene, J gene, CDR3 protein.

TRBV5-1	TRBJ1-2	CASSPRGGPGYGYTF
TRBV7-6	TRBJ2-1	CASSLVRSSRDNEQFF
TRBV7-9	TRBJ2-2	CAFRDGGELFF
TRBV12-3/TRBV12-4	TRBJ1-1	CASTWQGPNTEAFF
TRBV28	TRBJ2-5	CASTEYGTQYF
TRBV6-6	TRBJ1-6	CASSSQTGVNNSPLHF
TRBV6-2/TRBV6-3	TRBJ1-5	CASSYSGGAGSQAQHF
TRBV5-1	TRBJ2-7	CASSLTGSGFSSYEQYF
TRBV3-1	TRBJ2-7	CASSQGPGEQYF
TRBV11-3	TRBJ2-3	CASSLSGTDTQYF
TRBV6-2/TRBV6-3	TRBJ2-3	CASSTDTQYF
TRBV5-1	TRBJ1-6	CASSLRGSENWGNSPLHF
TRBV7-2	TRBJ1-4	CASSLKSGGNEKLFF
TRBV5-1	TRBJ1-5	CASSSMGYSNQPQHF
TRBV21-1	TRBJ1-4	CALVGGVVATNEKLFF
TRBV7-9	TRBJ2-3	CASGSTGRQVDTQYF
TRBV20-1	TRBJ1-5	CSASQGLRNQPQHF
TRBV29-1	TRBJ2-1	CSVSRPAYNEQFF
TRBV29-1	TRBJ1-1	CSVVGSSYEAFF
TRBV7-2	TRBJ2-3	CASSKGTTRGDTQYF
TRBV20-1	TRBJ2-7	CSAGDRDYEQYF
TRBV28	TRBJ1-2	CASLRGPYGYTF
TRBV7-3	TRBJ1-1	CASRVLEYTEAFF
TRBV6-2/TRBV6-3	TRBJ2-1	CASSYTRGSGGPQFF
TRBV11-2	TRBJ2-6	CASSPFSGAGANVLTF
TRBV6-1	TRBJ2-5	CASSEALLARVETQYF
TRBV5-1	TRBJ2-3	CASSPGLAGATDTQYF
TRBV11-3	TRBJ1-1	CASSLQGTDTEAFF